Listed below are T cell receptor beta chains from one sample, sequenced in a study of beta chain features in type 1 diabetes. Only in-frame clones appear in the TCRdb table, and some are missing; sequencing was by immunoSEQ multiplex PCR. Altogether about 930,000 clones are present, 17% being singletons, with the ten largest covering 0.023%. The sample comprised naive CD4+ T cells from blood. These receptors were taken from a young woman in good health. Each CDR3 is given with its conserved first and last residue. The D gene is left open where the match is weak. Clone size, where shown, is once, few, many, or a class for clones that have expanded.

J gene,D gene,V gene,clone size,CDR3 DNA,CDR3 protein
TRBJ2-1,TRBD2,TRBV10-3,few,TGTGCCATCAAGCCGGGACTAGATATAAATGAGCAGTTCTTC,CAIKPGLDINEQFF
TRBJ2-7,.,TRBV28,.,TGTGCCAGCAGTTTATCGGGGTACGAGCAGTACTTC,CASSLSGYEQYF
TRBJ2-5,.,TRBV5-8,.,TGTGCCAGCAGCTTGTCACTAGCGGCAGGGGGTCCAGAGACCCAGTACTTC,CASSLSLAAGGPETQYF
TRBJ2-7,TRBD2,TRBV4-1,few,TGCGCCAGCAGCCAAGGGCTAGCGGGAGGCTACGAGCAGTACTTC,CASSQGLAGGYEQYF
TRBJ1-1,.,TRBV19,few,TGTGCCAGTAGTCCCGGACCCGGGTGGAACACTGAAGCTTTCTTT,CASSPGPGWNTEAFF
TRBJ1-2,.,TRBV7-2,many,TGTGCCACCAGGAAGAGCTATGGCTACACCTTC,CATRKSYGYTF
TRBJ1-1,.,TRBV2,few,TGTGCCAGCAGGGAACAGGGAAGGGCTTTCTTT,CASREQGRAFF
TRBJ1-3,.,TRBV5-8,few,TGTGCCAGCAGCCCGACAGGACAAAGATATGGAAACACCATATATTTT,CASSPTGQRYGNTIYF
TRBJ1-2,.,TRBV7-2,.,TGTGCCAGCAGCTCCACCAGCTATGGCTACACCTTC,CASSSTSYGYTF
TRBJ2-5,.,TRBV13,.,TGTGCCAGCAGGGGGCCAACGGAGCAAGAGACCCAGTACTTC,CASRGPTEQETQYF
TRBJ1-2,.,TRBV6-5,.,TGTGCCAGCAGTAAACTCACAGGGTATGGCTACACCTTC,CASSKLTGYGYTF
TRBJ1-5,.,TRBV2,.,TGTGCCAGCAGAGGGGACGGGGGTCAGCCCCAGCATTTT,CASRGDGGQPQHF
TRBJ2-2,.,TRBV19,few,TGTGCGACAAATCGGGGGCGCGACACCGGGGAGCTGTTTTTT,CATNRGRDTGELFF
TRBJ2-1,TRBD2,TRBV11-2,few,TGTGCCAGCAGCAAAGTGGCACTAGCGTACAATGAGCAGTTCTTC,CASSKVALAYNEQFF
TRBJ2-5,.,TRBV5-6,few,TGTGCCAGCAGCTGGGAAGCGAGAGGACAGATACAAGAGACCCAGTACTTC,CASSWEARGQIQETQYF
TRBJ2-1,TRBD1,TRBV5-1,few,TGCGCCAGCAGCGTCCTATCGGGACAGGGTGACAATGAGCAGTTCTTC,CASSVLSGQGDNEQFF
TRBJ2-7,TRBD2,TRBV7-2,.,TGTGCCAGCAGCTTAGTCGGATGGCTAGCGGGGGGATACTACGAGCAGTACTTC,CASSLVGWLAGGYYEQYF
TRBJ2-7,.,TRBV28,.,TGTGCCAGCAGTCCCCATCGCGCTGGGAGTGAGCAGTACTTC,CASSPHRAGSEQYF
TRBJ2-7,TRBD2,TRBV11-2,.,TGTGCCAGCAGCTCCTTGGGCGGACTAGCGATCTACGAGCAGTACTTC,CASSSLGGLAIYEQYF
TRBJ2-3,TRBD2,TRBV6-6,.,TGTGCCAGCAGAGCTAGCGGGAGGGACATCAGGGATACGCAGTATTTT,CASRASGRDIRDTQYF
TRBJ2-5,.,TRBV14,.,TGTGCCAGCAGCCCTAATGTGGACCGGGACTCCCGACAAGAGACCCAGTACTTC,CASSPNVDRDSRQETQYF
TRBJ1-1,TRBD1,TRBV7-9,.,TGTGCCAGCAGCTTTGGAGACAGGGGGCTTCGAGCTTTCTTT,CASSFGDRGLRAFF
TRBJ2-3,.,TRBV6-6,few,TGTGCCAGCAGTTACCCAGGGGATACGCAGTATTTT,CASSYPGDTQYF
TRBJ2-1,TRBD2,TRBV28,.,TGTGCCAGCAGTTTTCCAAAACCGGGACTAGTGTACAATGAGCAGTTCTTC,CASSFPKPGLVYNEQFF
TRBJ2-7,.,TRBV27,.,TGTGCCAGCAGTTTAATGCAGGGGAGGTACGAGCAGTACTTC,CASSLMQGRYEQYF
TRBJ2-4,.,TRBV11-2,.,TGTGCCAGCAGCCTGGGGGGGCCGGGTGACATTCAGTACTTC,CASSLGGPGDIQYF
TRBJ2-7,.,TRBV18,few,TGTGCCAGCTCACCGTTGTGGGACTCCTACGAGCAGTACTTC,CASSPLWDSYEQYF
TRBJ2-2,.,TRBV27,.,TGTGCCAGCAGTTTACGGGAGAACGGGGAGCTGTTTTTT,CASSLRENGELFF
TRBJ2-5,.,TRBV7-2,.,TGTGCCAGCAGCTTAGCAGGGGGTAGGGAGACCCAGTACTTC,CASSLAGGRETQYF
TRBJ2-3,TRBD2,TRBV7-9,.,TGTGCCAGCAGCATAACGGGAGGGCGCACAGATACGCAGTATTTT,CASSITGGRTDTQYF
TRBJ2-7,TRBD1,TRBV2,.,TGTGCCAGCATTTCCTCCTCTTGGGACAGGGACTACGAGCAGTACTTC,CASISSSWDRDYEQYF
TRBJ1-5,.,TRBV21-1,.,TGTGCCAGCACCCACCGGGACAGGGATCCTAGCAATCAGCCCCAGCATTTT,CASTHRDRDPSNQPQHF
TRBJ2-1,.,TRBV6-5,few,TGTGCCAGCAGTTATCAACAGGGATATGAGCAGTTCTTC,CASSYQQGYEQFF